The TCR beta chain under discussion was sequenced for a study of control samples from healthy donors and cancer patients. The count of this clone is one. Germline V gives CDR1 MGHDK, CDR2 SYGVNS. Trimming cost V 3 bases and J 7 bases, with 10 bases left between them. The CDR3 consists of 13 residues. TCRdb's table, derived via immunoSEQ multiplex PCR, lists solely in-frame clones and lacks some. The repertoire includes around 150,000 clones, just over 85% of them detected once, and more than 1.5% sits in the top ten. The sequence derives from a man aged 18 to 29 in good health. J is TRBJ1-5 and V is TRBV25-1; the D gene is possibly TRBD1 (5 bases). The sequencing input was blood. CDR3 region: CASSDWGGQPQHF. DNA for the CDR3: TGTGCCAGCAGTGACTGGGGCGGCCAGCCCCAGCATTTT.